The T cell receptor (beta chain) under discussion was sequenced for a study of high-grade serous ovarian cancer treatment subgroups. Whole-study context: Samples averaged about 15,000 reads and 6,900 or so unique TCR beta rearrangements.

Points from the study as a whole: Same-patient tumor repertoires overlapped at roughly 0.1 to 0.79; different patients barely overlapped.

On this clone itself: Its matching antigen is unknown.

Here immunoSEQ multiplex PCR was the method, and the copy in TCRdb shows in-frame clones only, minus some. The data show about 2,700 clones, with around three quarters seen just once and roughly an eighth held by the top ten. Tumor tissue was taken before any definitive surgery or chemotherapy was given. The sequence was obtained from a human donor with high-grade serous ovarian cancer. Input material: tumor tissue.

The CDR3 reads CASSFIGQIAREAFF. The CDR3, as DNA: TGTGCCAGCAGCTTTATTGGACAGATAGCAAGAGAAGCTTTCTTT. The chain employs TRBV5-6 and TRBJ1-1; D is perhaps TRBD1 (6 bases). V was cut by 2 bases and J by 8 bases, with 19 bases left in between. CDR1 is SGHDT and CDR2 is YYEEEE in the germline V gene. This CDR3 region has 15 residues. Variable domain in full (rest from reference TRBV5-6 and TRBJ1-1): DAGVTQSPTHLIKTRGQQVTLRCSPKSGHDTVSWYQQALGQGPQFIFQYYEEEERQRGNFPDRFSGHQFPNYSSELNVNALLLGDSALYLCASSFIGQIAREAFFGQGTRLTVV.